Each of the 32 T cell receptor beta chains below was sequenced from the same sample in a study of blood T cells in healthy people across ages. For the second PCR, which ran for 7 to 11 cycles, a sample-barcoded 5' primer and a J-beta primer mix were used. Each CDR3 protein gets one entry after TCRdb re-called the 5' RACE reads with MiXCR. The sample has fewer than 2 million distinct CDR3 sequences, about two fifths seen once. Source material: blood. The source is a human donor in good health.

The chain employs TRBV21-1 and TRBJ1-5; whether TRBD1, the table's D call, matches the DNA was not checked. TRBV21-1 is labeled a pseudogene. The CDR3 is made up of 14 amino acids. The CDR3, as DNA: TGTGCCAGCAGCCCCGGGGACGGGCATCAGCCCCAGCATTTT. As protein: CASSPGDGHQPQHF.

This clonotype has just a few counts. At one end, the junction sequence differs from germline, possibly due to a read error. The rearrangement links TRBV4-3 to TRBJ1-6; D remains ambiguous. The germline CDR1 and CDR2 sequences are LGHNA and YSLEER. The CDR3 is 16 residues long. CDR3 bases: TGCGCTAGCAGCCAAGATCTGGGAGAGGGCAATTCACCCCTCCACTTT. This codes for CASSQDLGEGNSPLHF.

The table lists this clonotype with a few counts. The chain joins TRBV27 to TRBJ2-1, with a weak D call TRBD1 (6 bases). The CDR3 extends over 15 amino acids. Deletions cut 5 bases from V and 2 bases from J, with 13 bases between. The germline CDR1 and CDR2 sequences are MNHEY and SMNVEV (reference sequence). The CDR3 DNA is TGTGCCAGCAGTCCCACGGGACATCCCTACAATGAGCAGTTCTTC. Residues: CASSPTGHPYNEQFF.

This clonotype has just a few counts. The chain has TRBV4-2 and TRBJ1-2, with 8 bases identical to TRBD1. CDR3 length: 17 residues. Trimming cost V 1 base and J 6 bases; bases outside gene matches: 13. The germline V gene has CDR1 LGHNA and CDR2 YNFKEQ. The CDR3 nucleotides read TGTGCCAGCAGCCAAGCCACCGGGACAGGACTAATAAATGGCTACACCTTC. Translation: CASSQATGTGLINGYTF.

This clonotype was detected only a few times. This sequence joins TRBV6-5 and TRBJ2-7; possibly TRBD1 for D (6 bases). Trimming pared 0 bases from V and 0 bases from J, leaving 9 bases between. The CDR3 runs to 15 residues. Germline loops: CDR1 MNHEY, CDR2 SVGAGI. The DNA for the CDR3 is TGTGCCAGCAGTTACTCTCAGGGGCACTCCTACGAGCAGTACTTC. It yields the protein CASSYSQGHSYEQYF.

This clonotype came up a few times. The chain joins TRBV29-1 to TRBJ2-3; the D gene is possibly TRBD2 (5 bases). The germline CDR1 and CDR2 sequences are SQVTM and ANQGSEA. V was trimmed by 5 bases and J by 0 bases, leaving 12 bases between them. The CDR3 is made up of 14 amino acids. The CDR3 DNA is TGCAGCGTTTGTTTGACGGGGAGCACAGATACGCAGTATTTT. It specifies CSVCLTGSTDTQYF.

The rearrangement links TRBV6-5 to TRBJ2-3, with 10 nucleotides matching TRBD1. The germline V gene encodes CDR1 MNHEY and CDR2 SVGAGI. The CDR3 runs to 16 residues. With V trimmed by 2 bases and J by 3 bases, 5 bases remained unmatched. Here the CDR3 reads CASSYLRTGGTDTQYF. CDR3 DNA: TGTGCCAGCAGTTACCTCCGGACAGGGGGAACAGATACGCAGTATTTT.

This clonotype was observed many times. The J gene is TRBJ2-7, the V gene TRBV4-3; a weak D match, TRBD2 (5 bases). The CDR3 consists of 14 residues. Looked up from germline, CDR1 is LGHNA and CDR2 is YSLEER. V gave up 1 base and J gave up 2 bases, with 9 bases separating them. CDR3 sequence: CASSQVEGPYEQYF. In DNA form, the CDR3 reads TGCGCCAGCAGCCAAGTTGAGGGCCCCTACGAGCAGTACTTC.

V is TRBV24-1 and J is TRBJ2-1, with D perhaps given as TRBD1 or TRBD2 (5 bases each). Germline V CDR1 and CDR2: KGHDR, SFDVKD. This CDR3 has 13 residues. V gave up 6 bases and J gave up 10 bases, with 15 bases separating them. The CDR3 loop reads CATSRGTYYEQFF. The CDR3, as DNA: TGTGCCACCAGTCGGGGCACTTACTACGAGCAGTTCTTC.

This clonotype was seen a handful of times. The chain is built from TRBV7-2 and TRBJ1-5; no clear D gene. V shed 1 base and J shed 7 bases, with 11 bases lying between them. Germline CDR1 reads SGHTA; CDR2 reads FQGNSA. There are 14 residues in the CDR3. The CDR3 nucleotides read TGTGCCAGCAGCTTAGATTCCCGAGGGCAGCCCCAGCATTTT. Its protein is CASSLDSRGQPQHF. Complete variable domain (other parts from reference TRBV7-2 and TRBJ1-5): GAGVSQSPSNKVTEKGKDVELRCDPISGHTALYWYRQSLGQGLEFLIYFQGNSAPDKSGLPSDRFSAERTGGSVSTLTIQRTQQEDSAVYLCASSLDSRGQPQHFGDGTRLSIL.

V gene TRBV5-1 combines with J gene TRBJ2-3, with D tentatively TRBD1 (5 bases). This CDR3 spans 14 amino acids. Per germline, CDR1 SGHRS and CDR2 YFSETQ. V lost 3 bases to trimming and J lost 2 bases, with 10 bases between them. The DNA of the CDR3 is TGCGCCAGCAGCTCCGCAGGGCACACAGATACGCAGTATTTT. Its translation: CASSSAGHTDTQYF.

The V and J genes are TRBV7-2 and TRBJ1-3; tentatively, D is TRBD1 (5 bases). This CDR3 contains 15 residues. In germline, CDR1 is SGHTA, CDR2 FQGNSA. Trimming shortened V by 4 bases and J by 4 bases, and 14 bases separated the two germline ends. This chain's CDR3 is CASSSQPGDGNTIYF. In nucleotides, the CDR3 is TGTGCCAGCAGCTCCCAACCGGGGGACGGAAACACCATATATTTT.

CDR3 nucleotide sequence: TGTGCCAGCAGCGCATTTGAGGGAAACACCATATATTTT. This encodes CASSAFEGNTIYF. V is TRBV7-3 and J is TRBJ1-3; D gene uncertain. V lost 5 bases, J lost 4 bases, and 9 bases lay in between. The CDR3 contains 13 residues. Per germline, CDR1 SGHTA and CDR2 FQGTGA.

The V call is TRBV29-1, the J call TRBJ2-6; no clear D. Trimming took 7 bases from V and 2 from J, leaving 9 bases between them. This CDR3 is 13 amino acids long. Germline V gives CDR1 SQVTM, CDR2 ANQGSEA. The CDR3 sequence: CSAQDPGANVLTF. The CDR3 DNA reads as TGCAGCGCCCAAGACCCTGGGGCCAACGTCCTGACTTTC.

In nucleotides, the CDR3 is TGTGCTAGCCGGGACGGTCTACAAGAGACCCAGTACTTC. Translated, it gives CASRDGLQETQYF. The chain employs TRBV12-5 and TRBJ2-5; D may correspond to TRBD1 or TRBD2 (5 bases each). This CDR3 is built from 13 residues. The germline V and J ends were trimmed by 9 bases and 2 bases, with 13 bases remaining between them. Germline CDR1 and CDR2: LGHNT and FRNRAP.

V usage is TRBV5-6 and J usage is TRBJ2-3, with D tentatively TRBD2 (7 bases). V lost 2 bases and J lost 5, with 18 bases in between. Germline CDR1 is SGHDT and CDR2 is YYEEEE. The CDR3 spans 16 residues. CDR3 residues: CASSFSPGEGIDTQYF. The DNA for the CDR3 is TGTGCCAGCAGCTTCTCACCAGGGGAGGGGATAGATACGCAGTATTTT.

The genes are TRBV20-1 and TRBJ2-7; 8 nucleotides line up with TRBD1. The CDR3 has 14 residues. CDR1 and CDR2 from the germline V gene are DFQATT and SNEGSKA (reference sequence). With 3 bases clipped from V and 2 bases from J, the junction kept 6 bases outside the gene matches. CDR3 sequence (DNA): TGCAGTGCTAGTACAGGGGGGATGACCTACGAGCAGTACTTC. Protein product: CSASTGGMTYEQYF.

This clonotype was counted once. The V call is TRBV4-3, the J call TRBJ1-1, with D possibly matching TRBD1 (6 bases). Per the germline V gene, CDR1 is LGHNA and CDR2 is YSLEER. Trimming removed 0 bases at V and 8 bases at J, with 10 bases between. This CDR3 has 13 amino acids. CDR3 in amino acids: CASSQDRQGEAFF. The CDR3 DNA follows: TGCGCCAGCAGCCAAGATCGCCAGGGGGAAGCTTTCTTT.

The chain links TRBV9 to TRBJ2-7; D possibly matches TRBD1 or TRBD2 (5 bases each). Between the trimmed V and J ends, which lost 4 bases and 7 bases, there was a span of 18 bases. The CDR3 consists of 14 residues. CDR1 and CDR2 from the germline V gene are SGDLS and YYNGEE. The chain's CDR3 is CASSPGPRRNEQYF. The CDR3 DNA sequence: TGTGCCAGCAGCCCGGGACCAAGGAGAAATGAGCAGTACTTC.

The V gene is TRBV27, the J gene TRBJ2-1, with 8 bases identical to TRBD2. V gave up 8 bases and J gave up 4 bases; unmatched junction bases: 13. The CDR3 length is 16 residues. Germline CDR1 and CDR2: MNHEY and SMNVEV (reference sequence). CDR3 bases: TGTGCCAGCTGCTACATGAGCGGGGGCGAGTACAATGAGCAGTTCTTC. Residues: CASCYMSGGEYNEQFF.

In this sample, this clonotype turned up a few times. The rearrangement uses TRBV4-3 and TRBJ2-1; 10 bases align to TRBD1. CDR3 length equals 16 residues. V lost 0 bases and J lost 6; bases outside the gene matches: 5. Germline loops: CDR1 LGHNA, CDR2 YSLEER. The CDR3: CASSQDGDRGLNEQFF. The CDR3 coding sequence is TGCGCCAGCAGCCAAGACGGAGACAGGGGGCTCAATGAGCAGTTCTTC.

This clonotype was detected a few times. The chain couples TRBV20-1 to TRBJ1-5; D remains unclear. Trimming left V 1 base short and J 6 bases short, with 10 bases between. This CDR3 has 13 amino acids. Germline CDR1 reads DFQATT; CDR2 reads SNEGSKA (reference sequence). The CDR3: CSARAGEGQPQHF. In DNA form, the CDR3 reads TGCAGTGCTAGAGCTGGAGAGGGTCAGCCCCAGCATTTT.

This CDR3 reads CATSRDRRNEQFF. The CDR3 DNA reads as TGTGCCACCAGCAGAGATCGCAGAAATGAGCAGTTCTTC. This chain uses TRBV15 with TRBJ2-1; D is unclear. This CDR3 comprises 13 residues. Trimming pared 0 bases from V and 7 bases from J, leaving 7 bases between. Germline CDR1 LNHNV, CDR2 YYDKDF (reference sequence).

V usage is TRBV29-1 and J usage is TRBJ2-1, with D perhaps matching TRBD1 (5 bases). CDR3 size: 16 residues. V lost 3 bases and J 7 bases, leaving 22 bases between the germline ends. Germline CDR1 reads SQVTM; CDR2 reads ANQGSEA. The CDR3 protein is CSVDLFTGQPRNEQFF. The CDR3 coding sequence is TGCAGCGTTGACTTATTCACAGGTCAACCCAGAAATGAGCAGTTCTTC.

This chain joins TRBV20-1 and TRBJ2-1; 7 bases agree with TRBD2. Germline V gene data show CDR1 as DFQATT and CDR2 as SNEGSKA (reference sequence). The CDR3 spans 16 residues. J lost 6 bases, V lost 3 bases, and 14 bases had no gene match. CDR3 DNA sequence: TGCAGTGCTAGGATGCAGCGGGGTAGTTTTTCCAATGAGCAGTTCTTC. Protein: CSARMQRGSFSNEQFF.

This clonotype was counted between two and nine times. The V call is TRBV12-3 or TRBV12-4, the J call TRBJ1-6; D is possibly TRBD1 (5 bases). CDR3 length equals 11 residues. Trimming shortened V by 8 bases and J by 16 bases, and 15 bases separated the two germline ends. This CDR3 is CASRDRGILHF. The CDR3 bases are TGTGCCAGCCGGGACCGGGGTATACTCCACTTT.

V is TRBV10-3 and J is TRBJ2-4; perhaps TRBD2 as D (6 bases). CDR1 and CDR2 from the germline V gene are ENHRY and SYGVKD. Trimming took off 6 bases at V and 8 bases at J, with 14 bases between the two ends. This CDR3 is 13 amino acids long. The CDR3 DNA follows: TGTGCCATCAGGGCAGAAGGAGGGGACATTCAGTACTTC. Residues: CAIRAEGGDIQYF.

A few counts support this clonotype. This chain connects TRBV5-1 to TRBJ1-5; TRBD1 agrees at 9 bases. The CDR3 sequence is 15 residues long. Trimming took 0 bases from V and 5 from J; bases not matched to a gene: 3. Germline loops: CDR1 SGHRS, CDR2 YFSETQ. The CDR3 loop is CASSLGTGADQPQHF. The CDR3 nucleotides are TGCGCCAGCAGCTTGGGGACAGGGGCCGATCAGCCCCAGCATTTT. The full variable domain, rest sourced from reference TRBV5-1 and TRBJ1-5, is KAGVTQTPRYLIKTRGQQVTLSCSPISGHRSVSWYQQTPGQGLQFLFEYFSETQRNKGNFPGRFSGRQFSNSRSEMNVSTLELGDSALYLCASSLGTGADQPQHFGDGTRLSIL.

This rearrangement joins TRBV5-1 to TRBJ2-5, with TRBD2 identical over 9 bases. Looked up from germline, CDR1 is SGHRS and CDR2 is YFSETQ. The V and J ends lost 6 bases and 5 bases, in that order; junction bases with no gene match: 14. The CDR3 is 16 amino acids. CDR3 in amino acids: CASTLGTSTRAETQYF. The CDR3 nucleotides are TGCGCCAGCACACTGGGGACTAGCACCCGCGCGGAGACCCAGTACTTC.

The genes are TRBV10-3 and TRBJ2-1, with TRBD2 matching 10 bases. Germline-derived CDR1 and CDR2 are ENHRY and SYGVKD. The CDR3 consists of 13 residues. The V gene end was trimmed by 9 bases and the J gene end by 6 bases; junction bases not matched to a gene: 5. CDR3: CAMSVAGGNEQFF. CDR3 nucleotide sequence: TGTGCCATGAGCGTAGCGGGGGGCAATGAGCAGTTCTTC.

The genes are TRBV28 and TRBJ1-1, with D uncertain. Looked up from germline, CDR1 is MDHEN and CDR2 is SYDVKM. V lost 7 bases, J lost 3 bases, and 15 bases lay in between. There are 14 residues in the CDR3. CDR3 bases: TGTGCCAGCACCGAAGAAAAGCAGGACACTGAAGCTTTCTTT. This translates into CASTEEKQDTEAFF.

V and J are TRBV29-1 and TRBJ1-3; possible D gene TRBD1, 5 bases. The CDR3 is made up of 14 amino acids. Trimming stripped 7 bases from V and 4 bases from J, with 17 bases between. CDR1 is SQVTM, CDR2 ANQGSEA, per germline. The CDR3 coding sequence is TGCAGCGCCCAAGAACAGGTAGCGGGAAACACCATATATTTT. Encoded protein: CSAQEQVAGNTIYF.